The 7 T cell receptor beta chains below were found in one sample sequenced in a study of cytomegalovirus exposure and HLA in healthy donors. 13 Jbeta primers and 60 Vbeta primers were used for the PCR. Repertoires were generated with immunoSEQ multiplex PCR, while TCRdb's copy carries only in-frame clones and drops some. The sample yields fewer than 250,000 clones, around 76% seen once. Sequencing was carried out using PBMCs. The receptor source for this set is a man in his forties in good health and CMV-seropositive.

The chain carries TRBV25-1 and TRBJ1-1; a possible D gene is TRBD1 (6 bases). The ends were cut back, 8 bases at V and 0 bases at J, with 16 bases in the middle. Germline lookup yields CDR1 MGHDK and CDR2 SYGVNS. CDR3 length equals 15 residues. CDR3 residues: CASLAGGLMNTEAFF. The DNA of the CDR3 is TGTGCCAGCCTCGCGGGGGGCCTCATGAACACTGAAGCTTTCTTT. Using reference TRBV25-1 and TRBJ1-1 for the parts outside the CDR3, the full variable domain is EADIYQTPRYLVIGTGKKITLECSQTMGHDKMYWYQQDPGMELHLIHYSYGVNSTEKGDLSSESTVSRIRTEHFPLTLESARPSHTSQYLCASLAGGLMNTEAFFGQGTRLTVV.

V and J are TRBV7-9 and TRBJ2-7; D remains unclear. The V and J ends lost 7 bases and 5 bases respectively, with 9 bases between them. Germline values: CDR1 SEHNR, CDR2 FQNEAQ (reference sequence). CDR3 size: 11 residues. The CDR3 nucleotides are TGTGCCAGCACCCGAGTTGACGAGCAGTACTTC. Translating gives CASTRVDEQYF.

The chain employs TRBV10-1 and TRBJ2-1; D possibly corresponds to TRBD2 (6 bases). Germline V gene lookup returns CDR1 WNHNN and CDR2 SYGVQD (reference sequence). The CDR3 consists of 14 residues. V was pared by 3 bases and J by 2 bases, with 8 bases between. Here the CDR3 DNA reads TGCGCCAGCAGTGATGGCGGGACCTACAATGAGCAGTTCTTC. Protein: CASSDGGTYNEQFF.

This sequence joins TRBV19 and TRBJ1-5; 8 bases fit TRBD1. The V gene end was trimmed by 4 bases and the J gene end by 10 bases; junction bases not matched to a gene: 9. The CDR3 loop spans 14 amino acids. The germline V gene encodes CDR1 LNHDA and CDR2 SQIVND (reference sequence). CDR3 sequence: CASSNGQGALPQHF. In DNA form, the CDR3 reads TGTGCCAGTAGTAACGGGCAGGGGGCCCTTCCCCAGCATTTT. The full variable domain, rest sourced from reference TRBV19 and TRBJ1-5, is DGGITQSPKYLFRKEGQNVTLSCEQNLNHDAMYWYRQDPGQGLRLIYYSQIVNDFQKGDIAEGYSVSREKKESFPLTVTSAQKNPTAFYLCASSNGQGALPQHFGDGTRLSIL.

V usage is TRBV27 and J usage is TRBJ2-7; D might be TRBD1 (5 bases). Germline assignment: CDR1 MNHEY and CDR2 SMNVEV (reference sequence). The CDR3 has 14 residues. V lost 5 bases to trimming and J lost 3 bases, with 14 bases between them. CDR3 sequence (DNA): TGTGCCAGCAGTCCCCGTGCCCAGGGCTACGAGCAGTACTTC. It yields the protein CASSPRAQGYEQYF.

A few counts support this clone. The chain carries TRBV27 and TRBJ2-1, with TRBD2 matching over 13 bases. The trim removed 4 bases at V and 7 bases at J, leaving 7 bases unmatched. There are 16 residues in the CDR3. Per the germline V gene, CDR1 is MNHEY and CDR2 is SMNVEV (reference sequence). CDR3 region: CASSSTGTSGKNEQFF. The DNA of the CDR3 is TGTGCCAGCAGTTCCACCGGGACTAGCGGGAAGAATGAGCAGTTCTTC.

The V and J genes are TRBV5-6 and TRBJ2-5; a weak D match, TRBD2 (5 bases). Trimming removed 5 bases from V and 3 bases from J, with 5 bases in between. Per the germline V gene, CDR1 is SGHDT and CDR2 is YYEEEE. The CDR3 length is 11 residues. The chain's CDR3 is CASRREETQYF. The DNA of the CDR3 is TGTGCCAGCAGGCGGGAAGAGACCCAGTACTTC.